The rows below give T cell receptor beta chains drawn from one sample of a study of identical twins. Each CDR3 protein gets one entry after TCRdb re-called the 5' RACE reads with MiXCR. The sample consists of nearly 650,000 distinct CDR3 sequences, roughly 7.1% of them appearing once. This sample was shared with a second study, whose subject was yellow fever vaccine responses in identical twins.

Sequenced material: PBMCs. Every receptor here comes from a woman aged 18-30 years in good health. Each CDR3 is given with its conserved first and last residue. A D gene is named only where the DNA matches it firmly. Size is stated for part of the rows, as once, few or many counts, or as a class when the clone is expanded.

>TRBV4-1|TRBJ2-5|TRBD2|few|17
TGCGCCAGCAGCCAAGAAAGTGGACTAGCGATTCAAGAGACCCAGTACTTC
CASSQESGLAIQETQYF
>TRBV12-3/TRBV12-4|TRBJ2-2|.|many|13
TGTGCCAGCAGTTCCCCGAACACCGGGGAGCTGTTTTTT
CASSSPNTGELFF
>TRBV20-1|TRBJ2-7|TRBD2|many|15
TGCAGTGCTAGAGGGACGGGAGGCCCCTCCTACGAGCAGTACTTC
CSARGTGGPSYEQYF
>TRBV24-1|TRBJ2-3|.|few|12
TGTGCCACCAGTACGACAGTAGATACGCAGTATTTT
CATSTTVDTQYF
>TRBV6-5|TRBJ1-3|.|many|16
TGTGCCAGCAGTTACAGGGGCCCCAACTCTGGAAACACCATATATTTT
CASSYRGPNSGNTIYF
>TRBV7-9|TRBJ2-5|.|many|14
TGTGCCAGGTCCCCCATTGGGTACCAAGAGACCCAGTACTTC
CARSPIGYQETQYF
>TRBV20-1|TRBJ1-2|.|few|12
TGCAGTGCTAGACCACCCCAAGGTGGCTACACCTTC
CSARPPQGGYTF
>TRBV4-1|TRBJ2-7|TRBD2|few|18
TGCGCCAGCAGCCAAGCCCCCCTAGCGGGAGGGCTCTCCTACGAGCAGTACTTC
CASSQAPLAGGLSYEQYF
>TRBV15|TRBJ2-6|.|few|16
TGTGCCACCAGTCAGGGCGCCTACTCTGGGGCCAACGTCCTGACTTTC
CATSQGAYSGANVLTF
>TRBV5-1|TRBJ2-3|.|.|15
TGCGCCAGCAGCCAGGGGCGGGGGCCTTCAGATACGCAGTATTTT
CASSQGRGPSDTQYF
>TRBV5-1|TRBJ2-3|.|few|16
TGCGCCAGCAGCTTTGGCGGGGCGCCCCCCACAGATACGCAGTATTTT
CASSFGGAPPTDTQYF
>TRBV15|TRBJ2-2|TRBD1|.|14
TGTGCCACCAAAGAAGGACAGGGGGCCCGGGAGCTGTTTTTT
CATKEGQGARELFF
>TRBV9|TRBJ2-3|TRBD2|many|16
TGTGCCAGCAGCCCCCGTCGACTAGCGGTCACAGATACGCAGTATTTT
CASSPRRLAVTDTQYF
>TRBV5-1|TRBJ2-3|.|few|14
TGCGCCAGCAGCCCCGTCTCGGGCACAGATACGCAGTATTTT
CASSPVSGTDTQYF
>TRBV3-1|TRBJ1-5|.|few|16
TGTGCCAGCAGCCAAGACCCCCCGGGAGTCAATCAGCCCCAGCATTTT
CASSQDPPGVNQPQHF
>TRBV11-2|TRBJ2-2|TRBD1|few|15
TGTGCCAGCAGGGGGACAGGGGCAAACACCGGGGAGCTGTTTTTT
CASRGTGANTGELFF
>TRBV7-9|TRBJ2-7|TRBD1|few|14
TGTGCCAGCAGCTTTCAGGGACAGGACTATCAGTTGTACTTC
CASSFQGQDYQLYF
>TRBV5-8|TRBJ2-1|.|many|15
TGTGCCAGCAGCTTGGCCATGCAGGCCTACAATGAGCAGTTCTTC
CASSLAMQAYNEQFF
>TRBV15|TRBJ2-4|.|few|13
TGTGCCACCAGCAGAGATTATGACCTGCGGTTTTACTTC
CATSRDYDLRFYF
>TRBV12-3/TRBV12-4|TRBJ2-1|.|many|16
TGTGCCAGCAGTTTAGTTGCGGGGGCTGGCGGGAATGAGCAGTTCTTC
CASSLVAGAGGNEQFF
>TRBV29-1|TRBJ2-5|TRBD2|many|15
TGCAGCGTTGAATTACTAGCGGGTTACCAAGAGACCCAGTACTTC
CSVELLAGYQETQYF
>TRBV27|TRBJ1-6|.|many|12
TGTGCCAGCAGTTTTGGGCGCTACCCCCTCCACTTT
CASSFGRYPLHF
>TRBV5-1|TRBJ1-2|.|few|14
TGCGCCAGCAGCTTGGAGTACGCGAACTATGGCTACACCTTC
CASSLEYANYGYTF
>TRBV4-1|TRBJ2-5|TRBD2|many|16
TGCGCCAGCAGCCATTTGGGGGGGGTAAAACAAGAGACCCAGTACTTC
CASSHLGGVKQETQYF
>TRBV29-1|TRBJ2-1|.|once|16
TGCAGCGTACAGGGTTGGGACTCTTACTCCTACAATGAGCAGTTCTTC
CSVQGWDSYSYNEQFF
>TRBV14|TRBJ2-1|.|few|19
TGTGCCAGCAGCCAAAGGACGAAGCTCCGACAGACGACTACGAATGAGCAGTTCTTC
CASSQRTKLRQTTTNEQFF
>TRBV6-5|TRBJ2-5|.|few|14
TGTGCCAGCAGTTACACAGGGGAGGTGGAGACCCAGTACTTC
CASSYTGEVETQYF
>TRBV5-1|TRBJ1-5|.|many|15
TGCGCCAGCAGCTTGCAGGGGAATAGCAATCAGCCCCAGCATTTT
CASSLQGNSNQPQHF
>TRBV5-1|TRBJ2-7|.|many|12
TGCGCCAGCAGGGTGGGGGGCCACGAGCAGTACTTC
CASRVGGHEQYF
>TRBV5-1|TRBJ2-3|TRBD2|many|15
TGCGCCAGCACTCCTAGCGGGGGAAGCACAGATACGCAGTATTTT
CASTPSGGSTDTQYF
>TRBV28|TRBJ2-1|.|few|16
TGTGCCAGCAGTTTAATGTACAGGCACTCCTACAATGAGCAGTTCTTC
CASSLMYRHSYNEQFF
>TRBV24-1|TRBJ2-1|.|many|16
TGTGCCACCAGGGGACCCGGACAGCGCGGCTACAATGAGCAGTTCTTC
CATRGPGQRGYNEQFF
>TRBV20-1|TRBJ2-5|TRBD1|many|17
TGCAGTGCTAACCCTCTAGCCCGGGACAGGGATTGGGAGACCCAGTACTTC
CSANPLARDRDWETQYF
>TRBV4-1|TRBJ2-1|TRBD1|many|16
TGCGCCAGCAGCCAAGATCGGACAGGGACCTACAATAAGCAGTTCTTC
CASSQDRTGTYNKQFF
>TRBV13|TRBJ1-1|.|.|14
TGTGCCAGCAGCTCAATTTATCAGGACACTGAAGCTTTCTTT
CASSSIYQDTEAFF
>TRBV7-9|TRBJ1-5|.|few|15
TGTGCCAGCAGCTGGGGAGGGGTTGGGGGTCAGCCCCAGCATTTT
CASSWGGVGGQPQHF
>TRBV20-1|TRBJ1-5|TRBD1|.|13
TGCAGTGCTAGCACAGGGGTTAATCAGCCCCAGCATTTT
CSASTGVNQPQHF
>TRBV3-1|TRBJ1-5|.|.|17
TGTGCCAGCAGCCAAGATCTGGCCAGCAATAGCAATCAGCCCCAGCATTTT
CASSQDLASNSNQPQHF
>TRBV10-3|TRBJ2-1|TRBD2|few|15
TGTGCCATCAGTGAGTTCAGCGGGAGGTACAATGAGCAGTTCTTC
CAISEFSGRYNEQFF
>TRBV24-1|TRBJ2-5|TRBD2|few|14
TGTGCCACCGAGGAAAGCGGGGCCTGGGGAACCCAGTACTTC
CATEESGAWGTQYF
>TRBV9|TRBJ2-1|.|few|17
TGTGCCAGCAGCCCCGGAGAGCGAGAGGCAATTTACAATGAGCAGTTCTTC
CASSPGEREAIYNEQFF
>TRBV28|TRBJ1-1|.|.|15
TGTGCCAGCAGTTTATTCCCAACGGGTATTCAGGAAGCTTTCTTT
CASSLFPTGIQEAFF
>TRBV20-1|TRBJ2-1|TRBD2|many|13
TGCAGTGCTAACGGCCCGACTAGCCGAGAGCAGTTCTTC
CSANGPTSREQFF
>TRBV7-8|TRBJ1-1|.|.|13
TGTGCCAGCAGCTCGTGGCCGGGCACTGAAGCTTTCTTT
CASSSWPGTEAFF
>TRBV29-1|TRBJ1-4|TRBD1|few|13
TGCAGCGTTAGCAGGGGGCCGAATGAAAAACTGTTTTTT
CSVSRGPNEKLFF
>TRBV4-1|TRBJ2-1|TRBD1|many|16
TGCGCCAGCAGCCAATTTACCCCGACAGGGTACGATGAGCAGTTCTTC
CASSQFTPTGYDEQFF
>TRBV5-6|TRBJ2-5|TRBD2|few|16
TGTGCCAGCAGCTTGGAAACTAGCGGGTACCAAGAGACCCAGTACTTC
CASSLETSGYQETQYF
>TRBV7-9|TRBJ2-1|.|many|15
TGTGCCAGCAGGGCCGCGAGGACTATGTACAATGAGCAGTTCTTC
CASRAARTMYNEQFF
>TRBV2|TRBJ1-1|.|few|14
TGTGCCAGCAGGGTCCAGGCCGTGAACACTGAAGCTTTCTTT
CASRVQAVNTEAFF